This T cell receptor (beta chain) is drawn from a study of OX40 agonist ivuxolimab in advanced cancers. Study-wide background: Dose-escalation patients had hepatocellular carcinoma, melanoma, renal cell or head and neck cancer.

The study, taken as a whole, reports: Specificity for antigen went undetermined in the expanded peripheral T cells.

On this clone itself: The antigen remains unidentified.

Sequenced by immunoSEQ multiplex PCR; TCRdb stores in-frame clones only, minus some. Of tens of thousands of clones in the sample, approximately 90% are singletons; the top ten hold under 0.6%. The study sampled blood at baseline, cycle 4 day 1, and cycle 7 day 1. Here the sequenced sample was CD4+ or CD8+ T cells sorted from blood, taken in a trial of the OX40 agonist ivuxolimab. The sequence was obtained from an adult with an advanced solid tumor such as melanoma, head and neck, liver or kidney cancer.

The CDR3 spells CASSGGNTEAFF. The CDR3 bases are TGTGCCAGCTCAGGCGGGAACACTGAAGCTTTCTTT. The V call is TRBV18, the J call TRBJ1-1; no clear D. The CDR3 loop spans 12 amino acids. From germline, CDR1 is KGHSH and CDR2 LQKENI. The V end was cut by 5 bases, the J end by 1 base, with 5 bases between.